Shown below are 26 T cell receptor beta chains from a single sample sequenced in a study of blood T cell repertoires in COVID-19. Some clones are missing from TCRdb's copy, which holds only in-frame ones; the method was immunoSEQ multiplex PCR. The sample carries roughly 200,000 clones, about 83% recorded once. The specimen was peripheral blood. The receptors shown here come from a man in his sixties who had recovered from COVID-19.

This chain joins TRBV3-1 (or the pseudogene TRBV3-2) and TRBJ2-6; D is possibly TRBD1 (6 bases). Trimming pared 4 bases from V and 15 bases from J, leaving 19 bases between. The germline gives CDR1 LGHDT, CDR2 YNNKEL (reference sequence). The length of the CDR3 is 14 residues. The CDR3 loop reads CASSLGRWGQALTF. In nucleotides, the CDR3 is TGTGCCAGCAGCCTCGGAAGGTGGGGGCAGGCCCTGACTTTC.

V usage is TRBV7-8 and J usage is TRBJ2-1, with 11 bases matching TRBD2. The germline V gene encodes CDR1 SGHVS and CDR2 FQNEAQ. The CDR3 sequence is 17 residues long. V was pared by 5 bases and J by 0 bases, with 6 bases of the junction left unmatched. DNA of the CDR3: TGTGCCAGCAGCAGTGGGACTAGCGGTAGCTCCTACAATGAGCAGTTCTTC. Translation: CASSSGTSGSSYNEQFF.

CDR3 sequence (DNA): TGTGCCAGTAGGCGCGGGGCCCCGCTGGGCTACACCTTC. This translates into CASRRGAPLGYTF. The chain joins TRBV19 to TRBJ1-2; possibly TRBD1 for D (5 bases). The CDR3 consists of 13 residues. CDR1 is LNHDA, CDR2 SQIVND, per germline (reference sequence). V lost 6 bases and J 8 bases, leaving 16 bases between the germline ends.

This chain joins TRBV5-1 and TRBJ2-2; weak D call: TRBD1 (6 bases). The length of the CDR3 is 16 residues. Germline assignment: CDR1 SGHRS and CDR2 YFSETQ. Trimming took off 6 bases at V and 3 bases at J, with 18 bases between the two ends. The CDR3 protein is CASTLQGFSDTGELFF. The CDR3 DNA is TGCGCCAGCACCCTCCAGGGGTTCTCGGACACCGGGGAGCTGTTTTTT.

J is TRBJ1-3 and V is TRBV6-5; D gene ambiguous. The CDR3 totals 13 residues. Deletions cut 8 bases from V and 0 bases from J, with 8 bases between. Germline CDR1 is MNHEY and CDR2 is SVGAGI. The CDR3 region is CASSRSSGNTIYF. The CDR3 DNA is TGTGCCAGCTCGAGGAGCTCTGGAAACACCATATATTTT.

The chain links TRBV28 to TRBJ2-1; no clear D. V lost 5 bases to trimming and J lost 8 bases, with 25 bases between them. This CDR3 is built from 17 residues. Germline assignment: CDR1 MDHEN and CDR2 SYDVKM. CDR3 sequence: CASSNYEQASIWDEQFF. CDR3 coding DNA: TGTGCCAGCAGTAATTACGAGCAGGCGTCGATCTGGGATGAGCAGTTCTTC.

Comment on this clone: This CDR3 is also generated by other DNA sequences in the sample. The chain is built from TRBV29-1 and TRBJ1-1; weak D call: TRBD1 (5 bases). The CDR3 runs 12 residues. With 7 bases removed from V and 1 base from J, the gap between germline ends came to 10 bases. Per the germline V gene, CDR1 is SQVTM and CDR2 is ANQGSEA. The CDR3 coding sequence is TGCAGCGCCCGACAGACGAACACTGAAGCTTTCTTT. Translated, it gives CSARQTNTEAFF.

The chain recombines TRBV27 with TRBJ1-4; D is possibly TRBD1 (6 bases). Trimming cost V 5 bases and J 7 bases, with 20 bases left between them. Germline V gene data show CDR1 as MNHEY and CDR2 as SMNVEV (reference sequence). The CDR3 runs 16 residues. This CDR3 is CASSPAGGLEGEKLFF. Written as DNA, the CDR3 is TGTGCCAGCAGTCCGGCTGGGGGCCTCGAGGGTGAAAAACTGTTTTTT. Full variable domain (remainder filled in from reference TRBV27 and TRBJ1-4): EAQVTQNPRYLITVTGKKLTVTCSQNMNHEYMSWYRQDPGLGLRQIYYSMNVEVTDKGDVPEGYKVSRKEKRNFPLILESPSPNQTSLYFCASSPAGGLEGEKLFFGSGTQLSVL.

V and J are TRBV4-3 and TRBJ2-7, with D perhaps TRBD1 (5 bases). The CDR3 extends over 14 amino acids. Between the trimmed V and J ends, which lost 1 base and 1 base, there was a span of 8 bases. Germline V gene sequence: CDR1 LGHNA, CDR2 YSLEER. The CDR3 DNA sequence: TGCGCCAGCAGCCAAGGACAGAGATCCTACGAGCAGTACTTC. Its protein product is CASSQGQRSYEQYF.

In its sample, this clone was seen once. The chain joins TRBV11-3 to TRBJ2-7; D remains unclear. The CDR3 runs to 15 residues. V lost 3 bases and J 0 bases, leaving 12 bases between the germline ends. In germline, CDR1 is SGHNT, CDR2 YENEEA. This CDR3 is CASSFGGIDSYEQYF. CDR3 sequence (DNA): TGTGCCAGCAGCTTTGGCGGAATCGACTCCTACGAGCAGTACTTC.

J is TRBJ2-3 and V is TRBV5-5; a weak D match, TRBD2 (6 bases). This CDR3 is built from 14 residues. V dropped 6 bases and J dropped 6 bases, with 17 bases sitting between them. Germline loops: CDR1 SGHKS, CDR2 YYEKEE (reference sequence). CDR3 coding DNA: TGTGCCAGCACCTCATCAGCGGGTAGGGATACGCAGTATTTT. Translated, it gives CASTSSAGRDTQYF.

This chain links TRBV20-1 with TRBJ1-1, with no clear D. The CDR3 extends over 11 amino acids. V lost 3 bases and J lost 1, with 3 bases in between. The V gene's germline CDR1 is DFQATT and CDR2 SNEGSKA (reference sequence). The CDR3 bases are TGCAGTGCTAGCAGGAACACTGAAGCTTTCTTT. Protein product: CSASRNTEAFF.

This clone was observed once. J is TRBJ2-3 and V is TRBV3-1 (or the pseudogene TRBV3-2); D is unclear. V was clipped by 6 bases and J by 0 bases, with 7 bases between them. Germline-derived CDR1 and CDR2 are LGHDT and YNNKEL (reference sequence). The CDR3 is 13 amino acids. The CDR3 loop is CASRRQSTDTQYF. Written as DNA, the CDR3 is TGTGCCAGCAGGAGGCAAAGCACAGATACGCAGTATTTT.

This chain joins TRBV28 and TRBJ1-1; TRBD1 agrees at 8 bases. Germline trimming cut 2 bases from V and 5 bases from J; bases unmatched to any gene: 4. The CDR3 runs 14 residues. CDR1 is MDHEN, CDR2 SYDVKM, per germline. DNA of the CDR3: TGTGCCAGCAGTTTACGGACAGGGATGACTGAAGCTTTCTTT. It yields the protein CASSLRTGMTEAFF.

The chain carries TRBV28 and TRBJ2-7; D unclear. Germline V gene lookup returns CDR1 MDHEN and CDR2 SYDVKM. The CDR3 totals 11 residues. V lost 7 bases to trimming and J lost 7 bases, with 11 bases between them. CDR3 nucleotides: TGTGCCAGCACCACCTCGCGGGAGCAGTACTTC. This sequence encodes CASTTSREQYF.

The CDR3 bases are TGTGCCAGCAGGCAGGGTTTAGAAAACACCGGGGAGCTGTTTTTT. This encodes CASRQGLENTGELFF. The V gene is TRBV5-4, the J gene TRBJ2-2; the D gene is possibly TRBD1 (5 bases). Trimming took off 5 bases at V and 2 bases at J, with 13 bases between the two ends. The CDR3 is made up of 15 amino acids. The germline gives CDR1 SGHNT, CDR2 YYREEE (reference sequence).

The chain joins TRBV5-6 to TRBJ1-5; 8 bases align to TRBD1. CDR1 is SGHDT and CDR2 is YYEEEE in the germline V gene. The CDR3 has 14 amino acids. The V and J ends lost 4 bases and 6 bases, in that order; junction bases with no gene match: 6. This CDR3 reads CASSTRTGTQPQHF. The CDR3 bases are TGTGCCAGCAGCACGAGGACAGGGACTCAGCCCCAGCATTTT.

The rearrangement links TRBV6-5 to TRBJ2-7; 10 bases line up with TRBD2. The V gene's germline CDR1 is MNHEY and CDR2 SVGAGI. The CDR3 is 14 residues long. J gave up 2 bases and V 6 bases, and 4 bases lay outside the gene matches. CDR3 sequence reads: CASRLLAGPYEQYF. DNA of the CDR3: TGTGCCAGCAGACTACTAGCGGGACCCTACGAGCAGTACTTC.

CDR3 coding DNA: TGTGCCAGCACCCGGCCCCAGGGGCCCCAGCATTTT. It is translated as CASTRPQGPQHF. The V gene is TRBV28, the J gene TRBJ1-5; D perhaps matches TRBD1 (5 bases). The V gene lost 7 bases and the J gene lost 9 bases, with 13 bases spanning the gap. The CDR3 contains 12 residues. CDR1 is MDHEN, CDR2 SYDVKM, per germline.

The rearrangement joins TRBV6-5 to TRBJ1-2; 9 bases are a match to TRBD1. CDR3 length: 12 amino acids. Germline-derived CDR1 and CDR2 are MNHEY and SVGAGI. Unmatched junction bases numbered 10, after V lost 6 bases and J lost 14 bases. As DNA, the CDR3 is TGTGCCAGCAGGGGGACAGGGCCCGTGCTGACCTTC. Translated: CASRGTGPVLTF.

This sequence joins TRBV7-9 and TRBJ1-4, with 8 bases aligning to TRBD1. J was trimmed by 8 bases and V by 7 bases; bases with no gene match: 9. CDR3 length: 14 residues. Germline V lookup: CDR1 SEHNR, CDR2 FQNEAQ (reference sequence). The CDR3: CASIPRTGSEKLFF. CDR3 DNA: TGTGCCAGCATCCCCCGGACAGGGAGCGAAAAACTGTTTTTT.

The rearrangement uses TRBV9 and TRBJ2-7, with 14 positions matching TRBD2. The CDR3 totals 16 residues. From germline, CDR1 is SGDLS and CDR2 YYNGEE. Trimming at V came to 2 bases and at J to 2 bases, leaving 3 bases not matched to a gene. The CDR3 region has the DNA TGTGCCAGCAGCGTCGGACTAGCGGGAGGAACCTACGAGCAGTACTTC. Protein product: CASSVGLAGGTYEQYF.

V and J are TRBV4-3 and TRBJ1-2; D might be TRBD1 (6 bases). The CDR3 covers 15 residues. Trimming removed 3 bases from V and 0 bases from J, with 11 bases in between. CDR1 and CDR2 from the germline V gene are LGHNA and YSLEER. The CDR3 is CASSQPGTPNYGYTF. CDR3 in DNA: TGCGCCAGCAGCCAGCCCGGGACACCTAACTATGGCTACACCTTC.

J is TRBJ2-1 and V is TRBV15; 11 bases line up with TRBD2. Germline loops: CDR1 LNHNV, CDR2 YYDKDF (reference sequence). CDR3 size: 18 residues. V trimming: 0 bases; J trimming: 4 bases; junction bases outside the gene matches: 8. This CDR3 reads CATSRDLWTSGLYNEQFF. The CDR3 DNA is TGTGCCACCAGCAGAGATCTTTGGACTAGCGGGTTATACAATGAGCAGTTCTTC.

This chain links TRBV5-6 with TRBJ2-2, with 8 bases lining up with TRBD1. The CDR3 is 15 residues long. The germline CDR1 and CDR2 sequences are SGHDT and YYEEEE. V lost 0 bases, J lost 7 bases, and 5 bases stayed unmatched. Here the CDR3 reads CASSLGGTGIGELFF. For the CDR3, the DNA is TGTGCCAGCAGCTTGGGGGGGACAGGCATCGGGGAGCTGTTTTTT.

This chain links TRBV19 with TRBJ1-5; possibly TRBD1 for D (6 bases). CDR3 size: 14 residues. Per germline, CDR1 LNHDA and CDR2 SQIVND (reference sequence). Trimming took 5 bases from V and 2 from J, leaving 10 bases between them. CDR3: CASSFRQGNQPQHF. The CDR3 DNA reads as TGTGCCAGTAGTTTCAGACAGGGCAATCAGCCCCAGCATTTT.